This entry lists 29 T cell receptor beta chains sequenced from one sample in a study of T cell changes during pregnancy in multiple sclerosis. The repertoire was sequenced with immunoSEQ multiplex PCR; TCRdb's copy has only in-frame clones and lacks some. The sample records about 57,000 clones, 80% to 90% being singletons. This specimen was CD4+ T cells from peripheral blood mononuclear cells, taken in the third trimester of pregnancy. The receptors were gathered from a female donor with multiple sclerosis, enrolled in a pregnancy study.

The V and J genes are TRBV7-2 and TRBJ1-2; TRBD1 matches 7 bases. There are 14 residues in the CDR3. CDR1 and CDR2 (germline): SGHTA, FQGNSA. V was clipped by 0 bases and J by 7 bases; unmatched bases: 5. The CDR3 DNA is TGTGCCAGCAGCTTAGCTTACAGGGGTGGTGGCTACACCTTC. Amino acid sequence: CASSLAYRGGGYTF. Full variable domain (outside the CDR3, taken from reference TRBV7-2 and TRBJ1-2): GAGVSQSPSNKVTEKGKDVELRCDPISGHTALYWYRQSLGQGLEFLIYFQGNSAPDKSGLPSDRFSAERTGGSVSTLTIQRTQQEDSAVYLCASSLAYRGGGYTFGSGTRLTVV.

This chain uses TRBV4-2 with TRBJ1-5, with D perhaps TRBD1 (5 bases). The CDR3 length is 17 residues. The V end lost 1 base, the J end lost 0 bases, and 13 bases lay between the germline ends. CDR1 LGHNA and CDR2 YNFKEQ come from the germline V gene. CDR3 amino acids: CASSQGEGPDSNQPQHF. CDR3 coding DNA: TGTGCCAGCAGCCAAGGGGAGGGGCCAGATAGCAATCAGCCCCAGCATTTT.

As DNA, the CDR3 is TGTGCCAGTAGTAACAGTCTCAATCAGCCCCAGCATTTT. Protein sequence: CASSNSLNQPQHF. The chain is built from TRBV19 and TRBJ1-5; the D is unclear. The CDR3 covers 13 residues. V lost 4 bases, J lost 3 bases, and 7 bases lay in between. The germline gives CDR1 LNHDA, CDR2 SQIVND (reference sequence).

CDR3 coding DNA: TGTGCCAGTATGCACCCCAAGCCCAACCTGTACGAGCAGTACTTC. Protein: CASMHPKPNLYEQYF. The chain joins TRBV19 to TRBJ2-7; no clear D gene. The CDR3 is 15 amino acids. Deletions cut 7 bases from V and 4 bases from J, with 20 bases between. The germline V gene encodes CDR1 LNHDA and CDR2 SQIVND (reference sequence).

V is TRBV5-1 and J is TRBJ1-3; 8 positions match TRBD1. From germline, CDR1 is SGHRS and CDR2 YFSETQ. With 0 bases clipped from V and 7 bases from J, the junction kept 9 bases outside the gene matches. The CDR3 covers 16 residues. CDR3 sequence: CASSLEGTGLRNTIYF. The DNA for the CDR3 is TGCGCCAGCAGCTTGGAGGGGACAGGTCTTCGGAACACCATATATTTT. Variable domain in full (rest from reference TRBV5-1 and TRBJ1-3): KAGVTQTPRYLIKTRGQQVTLSCSPISGHRSVSWYQQTPGQGLQFLFEYFSETQRNKGNFPGRFSGRQFSNSRSEMNVSTLELGDSALYLCASSLEGTGLRNTIYFGEGSWLTVV.

This clone was seen once. The CDR3, as DNA: TGTGCCAGCAGTGAAGGGACTAGCAACTATGGCTACACCTTC. This encodes CASSEGTSNYGYTF. This rearrangement joins TRBV6-1 to TRBJ1-2; the D is unclear. Germline V gives CDR1 MNHNS, CDR2 SASEGT. Between the trimmed V and J ends, which lost 1 base and 2 bases, there was a span of 8 bases. The CDR3 contains 14 residues.

The chain uses TRBV30 and TRBJ1-2; possibly TRBD1 for D (6 bases). The CDR3 extends over 15 amino acids. Germline-derived CDR1 and CDR2 are GTSNPN and SVGIG (reference sequence). Trimming shortened V by 0 bases and J by 0 bases, and 11 bases separated the two germline ends. Here the CDR3 DNA reads TGTGCCTGGAGTGTTGGGGGGGCTACTAACTATGGCTACACCTTC. Translation: CAWSVGGATNYGYTF. Filled out from reference TRBV30 and TRBJ1-2, the complete variable domain reads SQTIHQWPATLVQPVGSPLSLECTVEGTSNPNLYWYRQAAGRGLQLLFYSVGIGQISSEVPQNLSASRPQDRQFILSSKKLLLSDSGFYLCAWSVGGATNYGYTFGSGTRLTVV.

This chain uses TRBV11-2 with TRBJ1-6; no clear D. The CDR3 contains 15 residues. Trimming pared 3 bases from V and 4 bases from J, leaving 10 bases between. The germline CDR1 and CDR2 sequences are SGHAT and FQNNGV. Written as DNA, the CDR3 is TGTGCCAGCAGCTTGGGCAGGTTTTATAATTCACCCCTCCACTTT. Translated, it gives CASSLGRFYNSPLHF.

The chain joins TRBV21-1 to TRBJ2-2; the table gives TRBD1 as D, unverified against the DNA. TRBV21-1 is designated a pseudogene. The CDR3 consists of 18 residues. CDR3 region: CASSKRDTAGGIGGELFF. In DNA, the CDR3 is TGTGCCAGCAGCAAAAGGGATACGGCAGGGGGTATTGGCGGGGAGCTGTTTTTT.

V gene TRBV29-1 combines with J gene TRBJ1-1; D call uncertain. The germline gives CDR1 SQVTM, CDR2 ANQGSEA. CDR3 length equals 10 residues. Trimming shortened V by 4 bases and J by 10 bases, and 10 bases separated the two germline ends. The CDR3 nucleotides are TGCAGCGTTGTCCCGGAGGGAGCTTTCTTT. Translated, it gives CSVVPEGAFF.

The sample holds a few counts of this clone. This rearrangement joins TRBV14 to TRBJ2-5; no definite D call. This CDR3 is 12 amino acids long. The germline V gene has CDR1 SGHDN and CDR2 FVKESK. V shed 4 bases and J shed 0 bases, with 3 bases lying between them. This CDR3 is CASSLNQETQYF. The CDR3 DNA is TGTGCCAGCAGCCTAAACCAAGAGACCCAGTACTTC. Filled out from reference TRBV14 and TRBJ2-5, the complete variable domain reads EAGVTQFPSHSVIEKGQTVTLRCDPISGHDNLYWYRRVMGKEIKFLLHFVKESKQDESGMPNNRFLAERTGGTYSTLKVQPAELEDSGVYFCASSLNQETQYFGPGTRLLVL.

This sequence joins TRBV29-1 and TRBJ1-2; D possibly corresponds to TRBD1 (6 bases). The germline CDR1 and CDR2 sequences are SQVTM and ANQGSEA. Trimming took 4 bases from V and 4 from J, leaving 13 bases between them. The CDR3 is 13 amino acids. The CDR3 DNA is TGCAGCGTTGGGGGGCTCGGCCCCTATGGCTACACCTTC. Its protein is CSVGGLGPYGYTF.

The chain links TRBV11-3 to TRBJ2-3; D gene uncertain. Germline lookup yields CDR1 SGHNT and CDR2 YENEEA. CDR3 length equals 15 residues. V lost 1 base and J 3 bases, leaving 11 bases between the germline ends. CDR3 protein: CASSLGSGETDTQYF. In DNA, the CDR3 is TGTGCCAGCAGCTTAGGTTCAGGCGAGACAGATACGCAGTATTTT.

The rearrangement uses TRBV5-1 and TRBJ1-2; unclear D gene. With 4 bases removed from V and 3 bases from J, the gap between germline ends came to 16 bases. The CDR3 length is 15 residues. Germline assignment: CDR1 SGHRS and CDR2 YFSETQ. The CDR3 DNA sequence: TGCGCCAGCAGCCTGCTGACGGCAGGCTACTATGGCTACACCTTC. This encodes CASSLLTAGYYGYTF.

The chain uses TRBV29-1 and TRBJ2-5, with 7 bases lining up with TRBD2. Germline V lookup: CDR1 SQVTM, CDR2 ANQGSEA. V lost 1 base to trimming and J lost 5 bases; unmatched junction nucleotides: 7. This CDR3 region has 14 residues. The CDR3 DNA follows: TGCAGCGTTGAAGTGAACGCCGGGAGGGAGACCCAGTACTTC. It codes for CSVEVNAGRETQYF.

This clone occurred once. DNA for the CDR3: TGTGCCAGCAGTGACCCATATAGCGGGAGAAGGAATGAGCAGTTCTTC. It translates to CASSDPYSGRRNEQFF. The chain carries TRBV6-4 and TRBJ2-1; 9 positions match TRBD2. V lost 2 bases and J lost 7; bases outside the gene matches: 9. The CDR3 is made up of 16 amino acids. Germline CDR1 and CDR2: MRHNA and SNTAGT.

On this clone: The junction shows a germline mismatch at one end, possibly a read error. The CDR3 spells CACRLLTDKTQYF. CDR3 bases: TGTGCCTGCAGGTTGTTAACCGACAAGACCCAGTACTTC. The chain combines TRBV2 with TRBJ2-5; D call uncertain. CDR1 SNHLY and CDR2 FYNNEI come from the germline V gene. CDR3 length: 13 amino acids.

V usage is TRBV28 and J usage is TRBJ1-1; TRBD1 matches 11 bases. Germline values: CDR1 MDHEN, CDR2 SYDVKM. The length of the CDR3 is 14 residues. Trimming at V came to 6 bases and at J to 6 bases, leaving 6 bases not matched to a gene. CDR3 DNA: TGTGCCAGCAGGTCGGGACAGGGGGTTCCTGAAGCTTTCTTT. It encodes CASRSGQGVPEAFF.

The chain carries TRBV5-1 and TRBJ1-3, with a tentative D call TRBD1 (5 bases). CDR3 length: 15 amino acids. Trimming took off 0 bases at V and 2 bases at J, with 9 bases between the two ends. Germline CDR1 is SGHRS and CDR2 is YFSETQ. The CDR3 region is CASSLGAGTGNTIYF. CDR3 in DNA: TGCGCCAGCAGCTTGGGGGCAGGGACTGGAAACACCATATATTTT.

CDR3 sequence: CASSFGSSSLQETQYF. DNA for the CDR3: TGTGCCAGCAGTTTTGGTTCAAGCTCTCTCCAAGAGACCCAGTACTTC. This rearrangement joins TRBV28 to TRBJ2-5; D remains unclear. The CDR3 runs 16 residues. V was clipped by 3 bases and J by 1 base, with 15 bases between them. The germline gives CDR1 MDHEN, CDR2 SYDVKM.

The rearrangement links TRBV19 to TRBJ1-2; tentative D call: TRBD1 (5 bases). The length of the CDR3 is 13 residues. Germline lookup yields CDR1 LNHDA and CDR2 SQIVND (reference sequence). V was cut by 3 bases and J by 4 bases, with 9 bases left in between. The DNA of the CDR3 is TGTGCCAGTAGTATCGACAGCAGCTATGGCTACACCTTC. It encodes CASSIDSSYGYTF.

The chain couples TRBV30 to TRBJ1-2; 7 bases agree with TRBD1. This CDR3 has 14 residues. Germline CDR1 reads GTSNPN; CDR2 reads SVGIG (reference sequence). Unmatched junction bases numbered 8, after V lost 3 bases and J lost 4 bases. The CDR3 loop is CAWRLEQGSYGYTF. As DNA, the CDR3 is TGTGCCTGGAGACTAGAACAGGGGAGCTATGGCTACACCTTC.

The genes are TRBV27 and TRBJ2-2; D is unresolved. The CDR3 covers 18 residues. Trimming stripped 0 bases from V and 5 bases from J, with 19 bases between. Germline V lookup: CDR1 MNHEY, CDR2 SMNVEV (reference sequence). The CDR3 sequence: CASSLSLPVPPLTGELFF. Written as DNA, the CDR3 is TGTGCCAGCAGTTTATCGCTGCCGGTCCCCCCGTTAACCGGGGAGCTGTTTTTT.

This clone has just one count. The J gene is TRBJ1-2, the V gene TRBV6-5, with D possibly being TRBD1 (5 bases). Trimming shortened V by 2 bases and J by 8 bases, and 15 bases separated the two germline ends. The CDR3 is 14 residues long. Germline V gene lookup returns CDR1 MNHEY and CDR2 SVGAGI. CDR3 protein: CASSYAGQGVGYTF. The DNA of the CDR3 is TGTGCCAGCAGTTACGCAGGGCAAGGGGTCGGCTACACCTTC.

V gene TRBV6-1 combines with J gene TRBJ1-1; D is perhaps TRBD1 (5 bases). Trimming removed 6 bases from V and 8 bases from J, with 19 bases in between. This CDR3 is 14 amino acids long. CDR1 and CDR2 from the germline V gene are MNHNS and SASEGT. The CDR3 spells CASRERGLGTEAFF. CDR3 sequence (DNA): TGTGCCAGCAGAGAAAGGGGCCTTGGAACCGAAGCTTTCTTT.

This clone appeared a few times. This chain connects TRBV6-5 to TRBJ1-5; D gene unclear. The V and J ends lost 0 bases and 5 bases respectively, with 5 bases between them. This CDR3 has 13 residues. CDR1 and CDR2 from the germline V gene are MNHEY and SVGAGI. The CDR3: CASSYSSDQPQHF. The CDR3 region has the DNA TGTGCCAGCAGTTACTCGAGTGATCAGCCCCAGCATTTT.

The chain is built from TRBV7-2 and TRBJ2-3; 10 bases fit TRBD1. Trimming at V came to 9 bases and at J to 2 bases, leaving 2 bases not matched to a gene. The CDR3 consists of 13 residues. The germline V gene encodes CDR1 SGHTA and CDR2 FQGNSA. The CDR3 DNA sequence: TGTGCCAGTGGGACAGGGGCCACAGATACGCAGTATTTT. As protein: CASGTGATDTQYF.

A single count supports this clone. CDR3 coding DNA: TGTGCCAGCAGTTACCTCCCAGGGGGTTTGGGAGAGACCCAGTACTTC. It codes for CASSYLPGGLGETQYF. V and J are TRBV6-5 and TRBJ2-5; 7 nucleotides match TRBD1. Per germline, CDR1 MNHEY and CDR2 SVGAGI. There are 16 residues in the CDR3. V lost 2 bases and J lost 4; bases outside the gene matches: 10.

The CDR3 DNA sequence: TGTGCCAGCAGCGACCCCTACCTCGAGACCCAGTACTTC. The encoded protein is CASSDPYLETQYF. The chain joins TRBV9 to TRBJ2-5; no reliable D call. Germline values: CDR1 SGDLS, CDR2 YYNGEE. Trimming took off 3 bases at V and 5 bases at J, with 11 bases between the two ends. The CDR3 length is 13 residues.